Listed below are T cell receptor beta chains from one sample, sequenced in a study of T cell repertoires in cytomegalovirus infection. TCRdb analysed the reads with MiXCR anew, one entry per CDR3 protein. Among fewer than 850,000 distinct CDR3 sequences, 29% were seen once, and the ten largest hold 10% to 15%. These receptors lack a known antigen. Sequences were derived from cultured CD8+ T cells from PBMCs, sampled from culture after CMV antigen stimulation. These receptors originate from a human donor in good health (CMV status not recorded). Some clones in this sample may be carry-over from other donors' samples. CDR3s include the opening cysteine and the closing phenylalanine or tryptophan. A D gene is named only where the DNA matches it firmly. Clone size, where shown, is once, few, many, or a class for clones that have expanded.

J: TRBJ2-2; V: TRBV24-1; size: NA; D: NA; CDR3: CATSDLPFSDSTGELFF; DNA: TGTGCCACCAGTGATCTTCCGTTCTCAGACAGTACCGGGGAGCTGTTTTTT
J: TRBJ2-1; V: TRBV6-2/TRBV6-3; size: few; D: TRBD2; CDR3: CASRVAGNNEQFF; DNA: TGTGCCAGCAGGGTAGCGGGGAACAATGAGCAGTTCTTC
J: TRBJ2-2; V: TRBV27; size: NA; D: TRBD1; CDR3: CASSWDRSGELFF; DNA: TGTGCCAGCAGTTGGGACAGGAGCGGGGAGCTGTTTTTT
J: TRBJ1-2; V: TRBV27; size: NA; D: NA; CDR3: CASSLGWGGDGYTF; DNA: TGTGCCAGCAGTTTAGGATGGGGAGGAGATGGCTACACCTTC
J: TRBJ1-5; V: TRBV6-6; size: few; D: NA; CDR3: CASSYSTRRDSNQPQHF; DNA: TGTGCCAGCAGTTACTCGACCAGGAGGGATAGCAATCAGCCCCAGCATTTT
J: TRBJ2-3; V: TRBV12-3/TRBV12-4; size: few; D: TRBD1; CDR3: CASSLGQGNADTQYF; DNA: TGTGCCAGCAGTTTAGGACAGGGGAACGCAGATACGCAGTATTTT
J: TRBJ1-1; V: TRBV25-1; size: NA; D: NA; CDR3: CASSESTRRAEMNTEAFF; DNA: TGTGCCAGCAGTGAATCCACCAGGAGGGCAGAAATGAACACTGAAGCTTTCTTT
J: TRBJ2-1; V: TRBV11-2; size: few; D: NA; CDR3: CASSLVKTPVLGDEQFF; DNA: TGTGCCAGCAGCTTAGTCAAGACACCCGTCCTTGGAGATGAGCAGTTCTTC
J: TRBJ1-2; V: TRBV12-3/TRBV12-4; size: many; D: NA; CDR3: CASSLGRLGYTF; DNA: TGTGCCAGCAGTTTAGGTCGCCTTGGCTACACCTTC
J: TRBJ2-4; V: TRBV2; size: few; D: NA; CDR3: CASSDSKGQIRILAKNIQYF; DNA: TGTGCCAGCAGTGATTCTAAGGGGCAGATAAGAATACTAGCCAAAAACATTCAGTACTTC
J: TRBJ2-4; V: TRBV6-5; size: NA; D: NA; CDR3: CASSPPYGNIQYF; DNA: TGTGCCAGCAGTCCACCGTATGGGAACATTCAGTACTTC
J: TRBJ2-3; V: TRBV6-1; size: NA; D: NA; CDR3: CASSPFGDTQYF; DNA: TGTGCCAGCAGTCCCTTCGGTGACACGCAGTATTTT
J: TRBJ2-7; V: TRBV7-2; size: many; D: TRBD1; CDR3: CASSFINRGTYEQYF; DNA: TGTGCCAGCAGTTTTATAAACAGGGGGACCTACGAGCAGTACTTC
J: TRBJ1-5; V: TRBV12-3/TRBV12-4; size: NA; D: NA; CDR3: CASSLGALDNQPQHF; DNA: TGTGCCAGCAGTTTAGGGGCCTTGGACAATCAGCCCCAGCATTTT
J: TRBJ2-7; V: TRBV6-1; size: few; D: NA; CDR3: CASSDRAPYEQYF; DNA: TGTGCCAGCAGTGACAGAGCTCCCTACGAGCAGTACTTC
J: TRBJ1-2; V: TRBV12-3/TRBV12-4; size: NA; D: NA; CDR3: CASTQGLLGYTF; DNA: TGTGCCAGCACTCAGGGGTTACTTGGCTACACCTTC
J: TRBJ2-7; V: TRBV5-3; size: NA; D: TRBD2; CDR3: CASSLVGGGNYEQYF; DNA: TGTGCCAGCAGCTTGGTTGGCGGGGGAAACTACGAGCAGTACTTC
J: TRBJ1-1; V: TRBV27; size: NA; D: NA; CDR3: CASSPLVPRDTEAFF; DNA: TGTGCCAGCAGTCCCCTCGTACCAAGGGACACTGAAGCTTTCTTT
J: TRBJ2-6; V: TRBV19; size: few; D: NA; CDR3: CASSIFEGNGANVLTF; DNA: TGTGCCAGTAGTATTTTCGAGGGAAATGGGGCCAACGTCCTGACTTTC
J: TRBJ2-3; V: TRBV7-2; size: medium-sized; D: NA; CDR3: CASSLGPYSTDTQYF; DNA: TGTGCCAGCAGCTTAGGACCCTACAGCACAGATACGCAGTATTTT
J: TRBJ1-6; V: TRBV5-1; size: NA; D: TRBD1; CDR3: CASRHRQGPDNSPLHF; DNA: TGCGCCAGCAGACACCGACAGGGGCCGGATAATTCACCCCTCCACTTT
J: TRBJ1-1; V: TRBV7-9; size: many; D: NA; CDR3: CASGVTRDEAFF; DNA: TGTGCCAGCGGGGTGACGAGGGATGAAGCTTTCTTT
J: TRBJ1-1; V: TRBV2; size: NA; D: TRBD1; CDR3: CASGRDREKPNTEAFF; DNA: TGTGCCAGCGGGCGGGACAGGGAAAAGCCGAACACTGAAGCTTTCTTT
J: TRBJ2-3; V: TRBV25-1; size: NA; D: TRBD2; CDR3: CASSVFGLGRADTQYF; DNA: TGTGCCAGCAGTGTCTTTGGACTAGGTCGTGCAGATACGCAGTATTTT
J: TRBJ2-3; V: TRBV6-6; size: many; D: TRBD2; CDR3: CASSYSTSGRGRTSGERDTQYF; DNA: TGTGCCAGCAGTTACTCGACATCGGGCAGGGGCAGGACTAGCGGGGAACGAGATACGCAGTATTTT
J: TRBJ2-4; V: TRBV7-6; size: many; D: NA; CDR3: CASSLDPPGIQYF; DNA: TGTGCCAGCAGCTTAGACCCCCCGGGCATTCAGTACTTC
J: TRBJ1-1; V: TRBV15; size: NA; D: NA; CDR3: CATSITGGNTEAFF; DNA: TGTGCCACCAGCATTACCGGTGGGAACACTGAAGCTTTCTTT
J: TRBJ2-7; V: TRBV27; size: NA; D: NA; CDR3: CATTDGYEQYF; DNA: TGTGCCACTACGGACGGCTACGAGCAGTACTTC
J: TRBJ2-4; V: TRBV3-1; size: NA; D: NA; CDR3: CASSQDWGSGDIQYF; DNA: TGTGCCAGCAGCCAAGATTGGGGTAGTGGCGACATTCAGTACTTC
J: TRBJ1-4; V: TRBV6-5; size: NA; D: NA; CDR3: CASSLGLINEKLFF; DNA: TGTGCCAGCAGTCTGGGACTGATTAATGAAAAACTGTTTTTT
J: TRBJ2-1; V: TRBV5-1; size: NA; D: TRBD1; CDR3: CASSARGWDEQFF; DNA: TGCGCCAGCAGCGCCAGGGGGTGGGATGAGCAGTTCTTC
J: TRBJ1-1; V: TRBV27; size: NA; D: TRBD1; CDR3: CASGTGWRTEAFF; DNA: TGTGCCAGTGGGACAGGCTGGCGGACTGAAGCTTTCTTT
J: TRBJ2-7; V: TRBV7-9; size: NA; D: NA; CDR3: CASSLKGDEQYF; DNA: TGTGCCAGCAGCTTAAAAGGGGACGAGCAGTACTTC